This TCR beta chain was recovered during a study of blood T cell repertoires in COVID-19. Background on the study: The United States, Italy and Spain were the sources of the acute and convalescent COVID-19 samples. PBMCs, B-cell-depleted T cells, or T cells provided the cDNA or gDNA that made up the material.

The ends were cut back, 0 bases at V and 9 bases at J, with 14 bases in the middle. The CDR3 runs 14 residues. The germline gives CDR1 MNHEY, CDR2 SVGAGI. In the original workflow: The assay estimated nucleated cells by amplifying reference gene primers. The method was immunoSEQ multiplex PCR; TCRdb's version includes in-frame clones alone and lacks a portion of them. The V and J calls and clone size come from that table; D and trimming were worked out from the DNA. The sample lists over 120,000 clones, approximately 84% occurring once. The rearrangement joins TRBV6-5 to TRBJ1-1; D perhaps matches TRBD1 (5 bases). The receptor's source is a human donor with acute or convalescent COVID-19. The donor label of this sample is uncertain. The sequenced sample was peripheral blood. CDR3 amino acids: CASSYSAGVGQAFF. The CDR3 DNA is TGTGCCAGCAGTTACTCGGCGGGGGTTGGGCAAGCTTTCTTT.